One sample yielded the 10 T cell receptor beta chains listed below, sequenced in a study of T cell changes during pregnancy in multiple sclerosis. Method: immunoSEQ multiplex PCR; TCRdb's copy keeps in-frame clones and lacks some. The sample carries about 70,000 clones, approximately 94% recorded once. The material sequenced was peripheral blood, taken in the third trimester of pregnancy. Receptors were obtained from a female donor with multiple sclerosis, enrolled in a pregnancy study.

The chain links TRBV9 to TRBJ2-5; 14 bases align to TRBD2. Germline V lookup: CDR1 SGDLS, CDR2 YYNGEE. This CDR3 is built from 16 residues. V lost 0 bases to trimming and J lost 7 bases; unmatched junction nucleotides: 5. The CDR3 DNA is TGTGCCAGCAGCGTAGGGGGGACTAGCGGGGGAGGGACCCAGTACTTC. This gives the protein CASSVGGTSGGGTQYF.

The chain is built from TRBV5-5 and TRBJ1-5, with 8 bases identical to TRBD1. The CDR3 consists of 14 residues. With 3 bases clipped from V and 7 bases from J, the junction kept 6 bases outside the gene matches. Germline CDR1 reads SGHKS; CDR2 reads YYEKEE (reference sequence). The CDR3 bases are TGTGCCAGCAGCTCAGGGGGCGCAGGGCAGCCCCAGCATTTT. Translating it yields CASSSGGAGQPQHF.

The chain is built from TRBV2 and TRBJ2-1, with 13 bases that match TRBD2. The CDR3 sequence is 14 residues long. Per germline, CDR1 SNHLY and CDR2 FYNNEI. The J segment lost 7 bases and the V segment lost 6 bases, leaving 3 bases of the junction unmatched. CDR3 sequence: CASRGTSGANEQFF. Written as DNA, the CDR3 is TGTGCCAGCAGAGGGACTAGCGGGGCAAATGAGCAGTTCTTC.

J is TRBJ2-5 and V is TRBV14; 9 bases fit TRBD1. The germline V gene has CDR1 SGHDN and CDR2 FVKESK. CDR3 size: 15 residues. J lost 5 bases, V lost 4 bases, and 8 bases had no gene match. CDR3 loop: CASSPGQGTRETQYF. The CDR3 DNA is TGTGCCAGCAGCCCCGGACAGGGGACTCGGGAGACCCAGTACTTC. The full variable domain, its missing parts supplied by reference TRBV14 and TRBJ2-5, is EAGVTQFPSHSVIEKGQTVTLRCDPISGHDNLYWYRRVMGKEIKFLLHFVKESKQDESGMPNNRFLAERTGGTYSTLKVQPAELEDSGVYFCASSPGQGTRETQYFGPGTRLLVL.

The chain combines TRBV9 with TRBJ1-2; D possibly corresponds to TRBD1 (6 bases). Trimming took 3 bases from V and 5 from J, leaving 17 bases between them. The CDR3 length is 15 residues. Per germline, CDR1 SGDLS and CDR2 YYNGEE. CDR3 protein: CASSADGQNRYGYTF. The CDR3 DNA reads as TGTGCCAGCAGCGCCGATGGACAGAATAGATATGGCTACACCTTC.

This clone has only one observation. The gene calls are TRBV5-6 and TRBJ1-1; D is unresolved. Germline assignment: CDR1 SGHDT and CDR2 YYEEEE. CDR3 length equals 16 residues. The ends were cut back, 0 bases at V and 0 bases at J, with 12 bases in the middle. CDR3: CASSLGGNYMNTEAFF. In DNA, the CDR3 is TGTGCCAGCAGCTTGGGAGGTAATTACATGAACACTGAAGCTTTCTTT.

This CDR3 is CASSGRSETQYF. The CDR3 DNA sequence: TGTGCCAGCAGCGGGAGGTCGGAGACCCAGTACTTC. This chain uses TRBV5-6 with TRBJ2-5; D perhaps matches TRBD2 (6 bases). Trimming took 4 bases from V and 5 from J, leaving 9 bases between them. CDR1 is SGHDT, CDR2 YYEEEE, per germline. This CDR3 contains 12 residues.

The chain joins TRBV11-2 to TRBJ2-2; TRBD2 matches at 12 bases. The V gene end was trimmed by 4 bases and the J gene end by 5 bases; junction bases not matched to a gene: 14. CDR1 is SGHAT, CDR2 FQNNGV, per germline. The CDR3 consists of 19 residues. The chain's CDR3 is CASSSRPLAGGPGTGELFF. CDR3 in DNA: TGTGCCAGCAGCTCCCGGCCGCTAGCGGGGGGGCCGGGAACCGGGGAGCTGTTTTTT.

This chain joins TRBV13 and TRBJ2-4, with TRBD1 matching over 10 bases. The CDR3 extends over 15 amino acids. CDR1 is PRHDT, CDR2 FYEKMQ, per germline (reference sequence). Trimming at V came to 5 bases and at J to 8 bases, leaving 9 bases not matched to a gene. CDR3 nucleotides: TGTGCCAGCAGCGACTCCGGGACAGGGGTCGACATTCAGTACTTC. It encodes CASSDSGTGVDIQYF.

This rearrangement joins TRBV25-1 to TRBJ1-5; TRBD1 aligns across 10 bases. V dropped 4 bases and J dropped 3; count of bases not matched to a gene: 6. CDR1 and CDR2 (germline): MGHDK, SYGVNS. The CDR3 totals 16 residues. DNA for the CDR3: TGTGCCAGCAGTGCTCCCGACAGGGGGCCCAATCAGCCCCAGCATTTT. It translates to CASSAPDRGPNQPQHF.